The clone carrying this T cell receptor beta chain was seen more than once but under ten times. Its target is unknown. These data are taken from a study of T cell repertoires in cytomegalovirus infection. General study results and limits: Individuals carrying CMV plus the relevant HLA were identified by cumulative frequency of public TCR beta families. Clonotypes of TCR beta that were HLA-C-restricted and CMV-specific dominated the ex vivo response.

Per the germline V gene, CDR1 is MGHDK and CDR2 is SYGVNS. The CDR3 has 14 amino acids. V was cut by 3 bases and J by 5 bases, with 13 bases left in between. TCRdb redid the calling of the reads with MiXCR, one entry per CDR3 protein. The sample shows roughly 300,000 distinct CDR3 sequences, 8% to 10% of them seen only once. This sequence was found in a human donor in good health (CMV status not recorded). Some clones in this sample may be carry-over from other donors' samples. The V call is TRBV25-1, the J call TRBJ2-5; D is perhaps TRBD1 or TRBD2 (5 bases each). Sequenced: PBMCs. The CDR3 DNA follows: TGTGCCAGCAGTGATTCCAGGTGGGGGGAGACCCAGTACTTC. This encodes CASSDSRWGETQYF.